Listed below are T cell receptor beta chains from one sample, sequenced in a study of T cells after yellow fever vaccination. One entry per CDR3 protein results from TCRdb running MiXCR on the 5' RACE reads. The sample comprises nearly 550,000 distinct CDR3 sequences, approximately 21% of which are singletons, and roughly an eighth rests with the top ten. Here the sequenced sample was PBMCs, taken 15 days after the yellow fever booster vaccination. The receptors here all came from a man younger than 40 who received the YFV17D yellow fever vaccine. The conserved cysteine and the conserved F or W are not part of the CDR3 here.

v_gene	j_gene	CDR3aa
TRBV7-2	TRBJ2-1	ASSRGQGGYNEQF
TRBV15	TRBJ2-7	ATSRLGYEQY
TRBV23-1	TRBJ1-5	ASSPLTGVSNQPQH
TRBV19	TRBJ1-5	ASSIGDRVLSNQPQH
TRBV12-3/TRBV12-4	TRBJ2-3	ASTRSGRADTQY
TRBV3-1	TRBJ2-6	ASSQQLADLSGANVLT
TRBV4-3	TRBJ1-1	ASSQLYGTRSTEAF
TRBV5-1	TRBJ2-1	ASSEGLAIYNEQF
TRBV7-9	TRBJ2-7	ASSLMLAGGYEQY
TRBV20-1	TRBJ2-2	SARDFVGREGRELF